This entry features one TCR beta chain sequence. Its target is not known. As to treatment: oral pan-JAK inhibitor, 5-10 mg twice daily. Following RNA extraction, reverse transcription yielded cDNA that acted as the sequencing template. Sequencing was performed with immunoSEQ multiplex PCR; in TCRdb, only in-frame clones are kept and a portion is missing. The repertoire holds about 150,000 clones, with about 59% as singletons. The data belong to a study of CD8+ T cells in alopecia areata. Study-wide results and limits: Tofacitinib significantly lowered scalp clonality and expanded CD8+ clones among the top 100. Greater clonality was observed in lesional scalp samples, especially alopecia totalis/universalis, versus normal scalp.

The sequence was obtained from a human donor with alopecia areata. The sample consisted of CD8+ T cells sorted from blood, taken at week 4, from a patient treated with tofacitinib.

The CDR3 loop is CASSQELGYSNQPQHF. The CDR3 DNA follows: TGCGCCAGCAGCCAAGAGCTGGGATATAGCAATCAGCCCCAGCATTTT. The V call is TRBV4-1, the J call TRBJ1-5, with D hard to call. Germline assignment: CDR1 MGHRA and CDR2 YSYEKL. This CDR3 spans 16 amino acids. The V end lost 0 bases, the J end lost 0 bases, and 9 bases lay between the germline ends.